The 26 T cell receptor beta chains below all came from one sample that was sequenced in a study of T cells in Graves' hyperthyroidism and ophthalmopathy. What was amplified from RNA transcripts were TCR beta CDR3 regions. Using the HTBI primer set, a first-round RT-PCR was run on the TCR CDR3. TCRdb reprocessed the multiplex PCR reads via MiXCR and lists one record per CDR3 protein. The data contain about 600,000 distinct CDR3 sequences, about a sixth of them singletons. The sequenced sample was blood. These TCRs come from a woman in her thirties or forties with Graves' ophthalmopathy.

This clonotype has a count of ten or more. This rearrangement joins TRBV6-6 to TRBJ1-4; 7 nucleotides agree with TRBD1. V dropped 0 bases and J dropped 3; count of bases not matched to a gene: 1. Germline values: CDR1 MNHNY, CDR2 SVGAGI (reference sequence). This CDR3 region has 15 residues. Here the CDR3 reads CASSYSTGSNEKLFF. For the CDR3, the DNA is TGTGCCAGCAGTTACTCGACAGGGTCTAATGAAAAACTGTTTTTT.

This clonotype showed up many times. The chain's CDR3 is CASSPPRTDNYGYTF. The DNA of the CDR3 is TGTGCCAGCTCACCACCGCGGACTGATAACTATGGCTACACCTTC. The chain couples TRBV18 to TRBJ1-2; no reliable D call. Between the trimmed V and J ends, which lost 0 bases and 1 base, there was a span of 9 bases. The germline CDR1 and CDR2 sequences are KGHSH and LQKENI. The CDR3 runs 15 residues.

This clonotype was observed at least ten times. The gene calls are TRBV7-9 and TRBJ2-5, with unresolved D. Trimming stripped 3 bases from V and 2 bases from J, with 7 bases between. The CDR3 contains 13 residues. CDR1 is SEHNR and CDR2 is FQNEAQ in the germline V gene (reference sequence). The CDR3 nucleotides are TGTGCCAGCAGCTTCGGCTTTCAAGAGACCCAGTACTTC. Translated: CASSFGFQETQYF.

This clonotype was counted ten times or more. The gene calls are TRBV7-9 and TRBJ2-5, with D unresolved. The CDR3 sequence is 14 residues long. Germline V lookup: CDR1 SEHNR, CDR2 FQNEAQ (reference sequence). The V end lost 1 base, the J end lost 9 bases, and 15 bases lay between the germline ends. The chain's CDR3 is CASSLEGARAAQYF. The CDR3 DNA reads as TGTGCCAGCAGCTTAGAGGGTGCTCGGGCGGCCCAGTACTTC.

In this sample, this clonotype turned up a few times. The rearrangement links TRBV2 to TRBJ2-2; D is unresolved. Trimming removed 7 bases from V and 0 bases from J, with 15 bases in between. Germline CDR1 SNHLY, CDR2 FYNNEI. The CDR3 runs to 16 residues. CDR3 nucleotide sequence: TGTGCCAGCACCCCTGGGCCTTACGCGAACACCGGGGAGCTGTTTTTT. Translated, it gives CASTPGPYANTGELFF.

In the case of this clonotype: One end of the junction fails to match germline, which may point to a read error. The chain uses TRBV2 and TRBJ2-7; unclear D gene. CDR1 and CDR2 from the germline V gene are SNHLY and FYNNEI. The CDR3 length is 14 residues. The CDR3 reads CVSSTGSLSYEQYF. The CDR3 region has the DNA TGTGTCAGCTCCACCGGGTCCCTCTCCTACGAGCAGTACTTC. Filled out from reference TRBV2 and TRBJ2-7, the complete variable domain reads EPEVTQTPSHQVTQMGQEVILRCVPISNHLYFYWYRQILGQKVEFLVSFYNNEISEKSEIFDDQFSVERPDGSNFTLKIRSTKLEDSAMYFCVSSTGSLSYEQYFGPGTRLTVT.

This clonotype was observed a handful of times. The chain employs TRBV7-2 and TRBJ2-1; D is unresolved. This CDR3 is built from 14 residues. Germline loops: CDR1 SGHTA, CDR2 FQGNSA. The V end was cut by 2 bases, the J end by 7 bases, with 12 bases between. The CDR3 here is CASSLPRGSNEQFF. The CDR3 nucleotides are TGTGCCAGCAGCTTACCGCGCGGCTCTAATGAGCAGTTCTTC.

The genes are TRBV7-2 and TRBJ2-2, with 7 positions matching TRBD1. V shed 0 bases, J shed 2 bases, and the junction held 3 bases outside the gene matches. The CDR3 has 16 residues. Germline CDR1 and CDR2: SGHTA and FQGNSA. CDR3 region: CASSLAPGGNTGELFF. CDR3 DNA sequence: TGTGCCAGCAGCTTAGCCCCAGGGGGAAACACCGGGGAGCTGTTTTTT.

This chain connects TRBV5-1 to TRBJ2-1, with D tentatively TRBD1 (6 bases). Trimming removed 4 bases at V and 4 bases at J, with 18 bases between. Germline V gives CDR1 SGHRS, CDR2 YFSETQ. The CDR3 is 16 amino acids. CDR3 nucleotide sequence: TGCGCCAGCAGCGCCGACCTGAGGGGGATATACAATGAGCAGTTCTTC. This codes for CASSADLRGIYNEQFF.

The table lists this clonotype with many counts. The genes are TRBV7-9 and TRBJ1-1, with 8 bases aligning to TRBD1. Trimming at V came to 6 bases and at J to 1 base, leaving 4 bases not matched to a gene. Germline V gene sequence: CDR1 SEHNR, CDR2 FQNEAQ (reference sequence). This CDR3 is 14 amino acids long. This CDR3 reads CASSRTGQNTEAFF. The CDR3 nucleotides are TGTGCCAGCAGTCGGACAGGGCAGAACACTGAAGCTTTCTTT.

This clonotype was seen repeatedly, ten times or more. The J gene is TRBJ2-1, the V gene TRBV28; 9 positions agree with TRBD2. Germline V CDR1 and CDR2: MDHEN, SYDVKM. The CDR3 has 15 amino acids. J gave up 6 bases and V 7 bases, and 10 bases lay outside the gene matches. CDR3 sequence (DNA): TGTGCCAGCACCCTCGGCGGGAGGGTAGGCAATGAGCAGTTCTTC. Protein: CASTLGGRVGNEQFF.

V is TRBV2 and J is TRBJ1-5; D perhaps matches TRBD1 (6 bases). The CDR3 is 12 residues long. Trimming took off 7 bases at V and 5 bases at J, with 9 bases between the two ends. Per germline, CDR1 SNHLY and CDR2 FYNNEI. CDR3 sequence reads: CASKGDYQPQHF. In DNA form, the CDR3 reads TGTGCCAGCAAGGGGGATTATCAGCCCCAGCATTTT.

V gene TRBV6-1 combines with J gene TRBJ1-3, with D possibly TRBD1 on 6 matching bases. This CDR3 contains 14 residues. V shed 6 bases and J shed 7 bases, with 16 bases lying between them. CDR1 is MNHNS and CDR2 is SASEGT in the germline V gene. The CDR3 nucleotides are TGTGCCAGCAGAGCCGACAGGATGTGGAACACCATATATTTT. It specifies CASRADRMWNTIYF.

In its sample, this clonotype was seen a few times. The chain employs TRBV6-2 or TRBV6-3 and TRBJ1-4, with 11 bases identical to TRBD1. Germline CDR1 reads MNHEY; CDR2 reads SVGEGT. The CDR3 has 17 amino acids. V dropped 5 bases and J dropped 4; count of bases not matched to a gene: 9. Written as DNA, the CDR3 is TGTGCCAGCAGTACTGCGACAGGGACAGGGGGTAATGAAAAACTGTTTTTT. This translates into CASSTATGTGGNEKLFF.

This clonotype was seen only a few times. J is TRBJ1-1 and V is TRBV20-1; 7 bases match TRBD1. V was pared by 0 bases and J by 10 bases, with 14 bases of the junction left unmatched. CDR1 is DFQATT and CDR2 is SNEGSKA in the germline V gene (reference sequence). The CDR3 is 15 residues long. The CDR3 here is CSARDAPGGVVAAFF. The CDR3 bases are TGCAGTGCTAGAGATGCTCCAGGGGGGGTTGTTGCAGCTTTCTTT.

This clonotype occurred many times. The J gene is TRBJ2-2, the V gene TRBV20-1; D is tentatively TRBD1 or TRBD2 (6 bases each). Trimming pared 1 base from V and 7 bases from J, leaving 13 bases between. The CDR3 is 14 residues long. CDR1 and CDR2 (germline): DFQATT, SNEGSKA (reference sequence). Here the CDR3 reads CSARVRGPYGELFF. The CDR3 nucleotides are TGCAGTGCTAGAGTCCGGGGGCCATACGGGGAGCTGTTTTTT.

This clonotype came up a few times. This chain connects TRBV20-1 to TRBJ2-7; TRBD1 might be the D (5 bases). The V end lost 0 bases, the J end lost 1 base, and 13 bases lay between the germline ends. CDR1 and CDR2 from the germline V gene are DFQATT and SNEGSKA (reference sequence). This CDR3 is 15 amino acids long. This CDR3 is CSARDRTRASYEQYF. As DNA, the CDR3 is TGCAGTGCTAGAGATCGGACACGCGCATCCTACGAGCAGTACTTC.

Ten or more counts support this clonotype. The V call is TRBV30, the J call TRBJ1-4; weak D call: TRBD1 (6 bases). Trimming left V 5 bases short and J 5 bases short, with 15 bases between. Germline assignment: CDR1 GTSNPN and CDR2 SVGIG (reference sequence). This CDR3 region has 14 residues. The CDR3 protein is CAWERGAYNEKLFF. The CDR3 nucleotides are TGTGCCTGGGAACGGGGGGCCTACAATGAAAAACTGTTTTTT. Using reference TRBV30 and TRBJ1-4 for the parts outside the CDR3, the full variable domain is SQTIHQWPATLVQPVGSPLSLECTVEGTSNPNLYWYRQAAGRGLQLLFYSVGIGQISSEVPQNLSASRPQDRQFILSSKKLLLSDSGFYLCAWERGAYNEKLFFGSGTQLSVL.

This clonotype has ten or more counts. This chain uses TRBV27 with TRBJ2-1; perhaps TRBD2 as D (5 bases). Deletions cut 2 bases from V and 8 bases from J, with 13 bases between. This CDR3 has 14 amino acids. The V gene's germline CDR1 is MNHEY and CDR2 SMNVEV (reference sequence). The CDR3 protein is CASSLGLNGDEQFF. The CDR3, as DNA: TGTGCCAGCAGTTTAGGACTGAATGGCGATGAGCAGTTCTTC.

As concerns this clonotype: A much larger clone differs by one base, so this may be a read error. The rearrangement uses TRBV5-1 and TRBJ2-2; the match to TRBD2 covers 8 bases. This CDR3 contains 15 residues. Per the germline V gene, CDR1 is SGHRS and CDR2 is YFSETQ. The CDR3 loop is CASSSGLGNIGELFF. The CDR3 region has the DNA TGCGCCAGCAGCTCGGGACTAGGGAACATCGGGGAGCTGTTTTTT.

This clonotype has a count of ten or more. The rearrangement uses TRBV20-1 and TRBJ2-3; 9 bases agree with TRBD2. Germline lookup yields CDR1 DFQATT and CDR2 SNEGSKA (reference sequence). The CDR3 sequence is 15 residues long. With 4 bases clipped from V and 1 base from J, the junction kept 6 bases outside the gene matches. Written as DNA, the CDR3 is TGCAGTGCTAACGTGCTAGCGGGACGCACAGATACGCAGTATTTT. This sequence encodes CSANVLAGRTDTQYF.

With regard to this clonotype: This sequence may be a read error, since a much larger clone differs from it by one base. The chain links TRBV28 to TRBJ2-5; 12 bases map to TRBD1. The CDR3 consists of 15 residues. Looked up from germline, CDR1 is MDHEN and CDR2 is SYDVKM. CDR3 loop: CAGSQGTGGAETQYF. The CDR3 coding sequence is TGTGCCGGCAGCCAAGGGACAGGGGGCGCGGAGACCCAGTACTTC.

This clonotype was seen repeatedly, ten times or more. The chain carries TRBV20-1 and TRBJ2-1, with TRBD2 matching over 11 bases. The CDR3 loop spans 19 amino acids. The V and J ends lost 1 base and 2 bases, in that order; junction bases with no gene match: 13. Per the germline V gene, CDR1 is DFQATT and CDR2 is SNEGSKA (reference sequence). CDR3 sequence: CSARVWTSGSTTTYNEQFF. CDR3 bases: TGCAGTGCTAGAGTTTGGACTAGCGGGTCCACCACTACCTACAATGAGCAGTTCTTC.

In this sample, this clonotype turned up many times. V gene TRBV30 combines with J gene TRBJ2-3; 7 bases map to TRBD2. The CDR3 has 15 residues. Trimming at V came to 2 bases and at J to 1 base, leaving 6 bases not matched to a gene. CDR1 is GTSNPN and CDR2 is SVGIG in the germline V gene (reference sequence). The DNA of the CDR3 is TGTGCCTGGAGTAGACTAGCTTCGGGCACAGATACGCAGTATTTT. Its translation: CAWSRLASGTDTQYF.

CDR3 bases: TGTGCCAGCCAGGGGGGGGGGACCGGGGAGCTGTTTTTT. Protein: CASQGGGTGELFF. This rearrangement joins TRBV6-1 to TRBJ2-2; D is possibly TRBD1 or TRBD2 (7 bases each). CDR3 size: 13 residues. Trimming cost V 8 bases and J 5 bases, with 12 bases left between them. Germline V gives CDR1 MNHNS, CDR2 SASEGT.

At least ten counts were recorded for this clonotype. The chain combines TRBV5-1 with TRBJ1-1; D remains unclear. The germline CDR1 and CDR2 sequences are SGHRS and YFSETQ. V gave up 1 base and J gave up 3 bases, with 7 bases separating them. This CDR3 region has 13 residues. CDR3 amino acids: CASSLIGHTEAFF. The CDR3 DNA sequence: TGCGCCAGCAGCTTGATAGGCCACACTGAAGCTTTCTTT.